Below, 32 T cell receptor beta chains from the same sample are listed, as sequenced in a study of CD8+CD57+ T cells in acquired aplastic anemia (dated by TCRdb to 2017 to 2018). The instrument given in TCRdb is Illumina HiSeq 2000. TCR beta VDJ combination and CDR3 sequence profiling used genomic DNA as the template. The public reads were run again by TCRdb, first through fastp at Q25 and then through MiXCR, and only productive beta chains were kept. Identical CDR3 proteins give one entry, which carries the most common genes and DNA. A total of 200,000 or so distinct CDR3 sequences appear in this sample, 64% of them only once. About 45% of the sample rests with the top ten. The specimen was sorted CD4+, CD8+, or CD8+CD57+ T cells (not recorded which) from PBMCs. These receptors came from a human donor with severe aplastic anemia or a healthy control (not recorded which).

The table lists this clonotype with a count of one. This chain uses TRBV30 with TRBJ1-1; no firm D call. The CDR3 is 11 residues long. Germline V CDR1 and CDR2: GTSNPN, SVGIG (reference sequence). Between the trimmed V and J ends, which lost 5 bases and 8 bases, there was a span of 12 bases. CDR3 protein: CAWLKLEEAFF. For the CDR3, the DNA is TGTGCCTGGCTTAAGCTCGAAGAAGCTTTCTTT.

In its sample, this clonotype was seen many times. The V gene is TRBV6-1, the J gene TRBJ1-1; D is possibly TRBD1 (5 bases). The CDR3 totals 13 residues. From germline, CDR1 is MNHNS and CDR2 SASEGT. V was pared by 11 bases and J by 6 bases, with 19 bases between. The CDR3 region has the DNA TGTGCCTCAAACGAGGGGCTTTTCGCTGAAGCTTTCTTT. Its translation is CASNEGLFAEAFF.

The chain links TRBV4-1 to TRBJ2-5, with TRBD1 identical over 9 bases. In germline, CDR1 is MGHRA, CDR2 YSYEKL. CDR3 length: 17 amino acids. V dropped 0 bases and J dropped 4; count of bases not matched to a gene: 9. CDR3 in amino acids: CASSQEVVDRGGETQYF. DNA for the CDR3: TGCGCCAGCAGCCAAGAAGTCGTGGACAGGGGAGGAGAGACCCAGTACTTC.

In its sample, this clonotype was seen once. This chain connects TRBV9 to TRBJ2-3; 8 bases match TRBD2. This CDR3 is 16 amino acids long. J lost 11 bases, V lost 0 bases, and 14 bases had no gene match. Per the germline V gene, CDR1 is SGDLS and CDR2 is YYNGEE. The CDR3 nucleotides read TGTGCCAGCAGCGTAGTCGGGGGGGGGGGATACAATGAGCAGTATTTT. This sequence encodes CASSVVGGGGYNEQYF.

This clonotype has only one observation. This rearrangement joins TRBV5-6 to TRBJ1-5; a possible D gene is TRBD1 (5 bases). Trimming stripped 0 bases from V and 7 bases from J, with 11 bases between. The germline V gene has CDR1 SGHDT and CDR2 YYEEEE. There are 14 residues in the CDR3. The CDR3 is CASSLGHRSQPQHF. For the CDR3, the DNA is TGTGCCAGCAGCTTGGGCCACAGGAGCCAGCCCCAGCATTTT.

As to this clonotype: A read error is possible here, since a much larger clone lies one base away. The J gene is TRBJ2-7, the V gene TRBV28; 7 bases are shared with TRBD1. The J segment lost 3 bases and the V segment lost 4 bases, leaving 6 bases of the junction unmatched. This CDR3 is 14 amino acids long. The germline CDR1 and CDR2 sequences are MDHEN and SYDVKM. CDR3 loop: CASSSSTGFYEQYF. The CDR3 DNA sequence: TGTGCCAGCAGTTCGTCGACAGGGTTCTACGAGCAGTACTTC. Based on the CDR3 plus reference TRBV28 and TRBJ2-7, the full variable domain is DVKVTQSSRYLVKRTGEKVFLECVQDMDHENMFWYRQDPGLGLRLIYFSYDVKMKEKGDIPEGYSVSREKKERFSLILESASTNQTSMYLCASSSSTGFYEQYFGPGTRLTVT.

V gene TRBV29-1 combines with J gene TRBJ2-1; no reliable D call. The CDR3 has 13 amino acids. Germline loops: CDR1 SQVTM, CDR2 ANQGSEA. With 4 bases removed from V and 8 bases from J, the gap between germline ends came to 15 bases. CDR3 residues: CSVVGLFIDEQFF. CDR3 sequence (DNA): TGCAGCGTTGTCGGCCTCTTTATCGATGAGCAGTTCTTC.

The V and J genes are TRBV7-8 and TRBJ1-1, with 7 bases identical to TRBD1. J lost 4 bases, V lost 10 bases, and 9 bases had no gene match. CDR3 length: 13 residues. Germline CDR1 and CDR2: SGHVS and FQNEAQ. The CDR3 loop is CAITQGRFTEAFF. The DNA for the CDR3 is TGTGCCATAACACAGGGGAGGTTCACTGAAGCTTTCTTT.

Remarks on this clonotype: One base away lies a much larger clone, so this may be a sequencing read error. CDR3 residues: CSAREAPEYQGTQYF. CDR3 DNA sequence: TGCAGTGCTAGGGAGGCTCCAGAATATCAAGGGACCCAGTACTTC. This chain joins TRBV20-1 and TRBJ2-5, with a weak D call TRBD2 (5 bases). Germline lookup yields CDR1 DFQATT and CDR2 SNEGSKA (reference sequence). This CDR3 contains 15 residues.

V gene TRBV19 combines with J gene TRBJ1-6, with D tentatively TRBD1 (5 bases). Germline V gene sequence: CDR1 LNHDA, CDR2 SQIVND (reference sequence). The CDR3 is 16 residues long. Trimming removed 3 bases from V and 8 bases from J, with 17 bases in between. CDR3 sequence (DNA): TGTGCCAGTAGTATCTGGTCGGGGGACTTCGATTCACCCCTCCACTTT. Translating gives CASSIWSGDFDSPLHF.

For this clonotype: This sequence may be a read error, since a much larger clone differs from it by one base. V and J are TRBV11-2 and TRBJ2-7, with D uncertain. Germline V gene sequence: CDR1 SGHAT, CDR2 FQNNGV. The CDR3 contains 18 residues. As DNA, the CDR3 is TGTGCCAGCAGCTTAAGTCTTTTTCCAAACCCAACTTCTTACGGGCAGTACTTC. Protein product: CASSLSLFPNPTSYGQYF.

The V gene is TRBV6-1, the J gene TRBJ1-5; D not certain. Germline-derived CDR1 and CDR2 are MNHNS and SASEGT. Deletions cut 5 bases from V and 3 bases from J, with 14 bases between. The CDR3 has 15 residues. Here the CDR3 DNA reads TGTGCCAGCAGTCCACAGCAAGAGCCCAATCAGCCCCAGCATTTT. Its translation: CASSPQQEPNQPQHF.

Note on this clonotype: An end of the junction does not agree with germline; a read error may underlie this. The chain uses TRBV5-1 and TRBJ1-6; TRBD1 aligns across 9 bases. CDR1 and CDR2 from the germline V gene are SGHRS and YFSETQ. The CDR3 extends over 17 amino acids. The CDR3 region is CASSLGPTGTGTLGLHF. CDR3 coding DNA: TGTGCCAGCAGCTTAGGACCGACCGGGACAGGGACCTTAGGCCTCCACTTT.

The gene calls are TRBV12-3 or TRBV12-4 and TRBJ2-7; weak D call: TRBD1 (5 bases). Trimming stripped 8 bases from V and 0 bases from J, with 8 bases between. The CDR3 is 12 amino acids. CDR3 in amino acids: CASGAGSYEQYF. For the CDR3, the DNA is TGTGCCAGCGGGGCAGGCTCCTACGAGCAGTACTTC.

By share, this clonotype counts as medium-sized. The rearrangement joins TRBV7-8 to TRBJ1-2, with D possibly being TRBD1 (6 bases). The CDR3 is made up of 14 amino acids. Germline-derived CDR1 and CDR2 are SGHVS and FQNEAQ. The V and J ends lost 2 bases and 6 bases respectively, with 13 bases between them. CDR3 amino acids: CASSLTGKRDGYTF. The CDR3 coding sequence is TGTGCCAGCAGCTTAACAGGGAAGAGGGATGGCTACACCTTC.

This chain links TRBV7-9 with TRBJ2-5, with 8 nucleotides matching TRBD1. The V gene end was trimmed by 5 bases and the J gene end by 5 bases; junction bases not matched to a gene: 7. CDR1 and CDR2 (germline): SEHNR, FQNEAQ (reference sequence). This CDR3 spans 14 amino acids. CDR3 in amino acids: CASSQRTGWETQYF. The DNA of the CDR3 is TGTGCCAGCAGCCAGAGGACAGGGTGGGAGACCCAGTACTTC.

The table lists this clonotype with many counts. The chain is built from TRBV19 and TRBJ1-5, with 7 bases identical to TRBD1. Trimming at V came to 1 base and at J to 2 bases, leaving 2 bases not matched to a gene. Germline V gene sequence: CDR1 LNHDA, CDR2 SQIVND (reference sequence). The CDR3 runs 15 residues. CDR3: CASSIGQGGNQPQHF. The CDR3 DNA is TGTGCCAGTAGTATAGGACAGGGAGGCAATCAGCCCCAGCATTTT. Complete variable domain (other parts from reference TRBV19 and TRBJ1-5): DGGITQSPKYLFRKEGQNVTLSCEQNLNHDAMYWYRQDPGQGLRLIYYSQIVNDFQKGDIAEGYSVSREKKESFPLTVTSAQKNPTAFYLCASSIGQGGNQPQHFGDGTRLSIL.

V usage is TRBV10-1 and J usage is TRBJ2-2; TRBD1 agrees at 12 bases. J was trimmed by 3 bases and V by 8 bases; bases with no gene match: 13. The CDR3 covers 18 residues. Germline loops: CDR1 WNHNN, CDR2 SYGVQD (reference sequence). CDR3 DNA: TGCGCCAGCGGCCCCGGGACAGGGGGCTTGAGGGACACCGGGGAGCTGTTTTTT. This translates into CASGPGTGGLRDTGELFF.

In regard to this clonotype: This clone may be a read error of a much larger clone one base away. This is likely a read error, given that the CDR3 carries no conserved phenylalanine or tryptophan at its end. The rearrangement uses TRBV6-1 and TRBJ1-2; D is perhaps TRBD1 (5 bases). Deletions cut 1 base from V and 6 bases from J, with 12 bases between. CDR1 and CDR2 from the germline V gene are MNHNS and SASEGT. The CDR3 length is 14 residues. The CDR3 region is CASSEVTAYDGYTC. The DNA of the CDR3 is TGTGCCAGCAGTGAAGTGACAGCCTATGATGGCTACACCTGC.

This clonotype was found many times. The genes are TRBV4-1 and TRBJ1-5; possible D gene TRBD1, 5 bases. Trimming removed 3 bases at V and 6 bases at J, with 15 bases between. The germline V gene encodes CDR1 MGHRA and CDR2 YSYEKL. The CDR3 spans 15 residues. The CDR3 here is CASSHPDSRGQPQHF. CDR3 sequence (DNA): TGCGCCAGCAGCCACCCAGACAGTCGGGGTCAGCCCCAGCATTTT.

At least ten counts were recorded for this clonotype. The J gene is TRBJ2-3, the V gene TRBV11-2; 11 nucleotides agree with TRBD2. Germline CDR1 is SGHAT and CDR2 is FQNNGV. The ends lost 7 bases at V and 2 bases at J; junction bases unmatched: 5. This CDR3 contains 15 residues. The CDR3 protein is CASKSSGGTTDTQYF. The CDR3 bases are TGTGCCAGCAAATCTAGCGGGGGGACCACAGATACGCAGTATTTT.

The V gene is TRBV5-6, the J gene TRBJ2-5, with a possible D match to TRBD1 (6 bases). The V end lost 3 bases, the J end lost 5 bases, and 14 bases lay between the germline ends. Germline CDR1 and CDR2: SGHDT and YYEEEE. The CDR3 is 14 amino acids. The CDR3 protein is CASSWATGWETQYF. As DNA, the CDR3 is TGTGCCAGCAGCTGGGCCACAGGGTGGGAGACCCAGTACTTC.

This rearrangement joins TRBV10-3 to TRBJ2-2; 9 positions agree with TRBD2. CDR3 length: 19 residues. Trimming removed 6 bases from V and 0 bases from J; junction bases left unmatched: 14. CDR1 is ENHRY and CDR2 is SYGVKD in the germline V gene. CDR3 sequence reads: CAISRFLASGVTNTGELFF. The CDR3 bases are TGTGCCATCAGCCGATTTTTGGCTAGCGGGGTCACGAACACCGGGGAGCTGTTTTTT.

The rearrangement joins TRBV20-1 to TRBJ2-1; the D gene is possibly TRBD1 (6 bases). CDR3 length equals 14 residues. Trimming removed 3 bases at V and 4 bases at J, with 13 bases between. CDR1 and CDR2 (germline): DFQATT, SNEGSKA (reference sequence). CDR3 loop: CSARGAPLYNEQFF. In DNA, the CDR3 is TGCAGTGCTAGGGGGGCTCCACTGTACAATGAGCAGTTCTTC.

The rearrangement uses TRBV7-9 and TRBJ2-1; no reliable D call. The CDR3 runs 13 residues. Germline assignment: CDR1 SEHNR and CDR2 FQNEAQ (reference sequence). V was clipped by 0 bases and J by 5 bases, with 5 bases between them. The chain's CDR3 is CASSLAANNEQFF. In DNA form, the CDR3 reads TGTGCCAGCAGCTTAGCCGCCAACAATGAGCAGTTCTTC.

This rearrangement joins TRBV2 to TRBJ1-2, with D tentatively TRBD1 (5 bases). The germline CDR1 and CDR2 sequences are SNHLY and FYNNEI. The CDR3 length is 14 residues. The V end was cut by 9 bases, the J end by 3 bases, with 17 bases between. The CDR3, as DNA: TGTGCCAGTACCGAACGGGGCTGGGACTATGGCTACACCTTC. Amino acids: CASTERGWDYGYTF.

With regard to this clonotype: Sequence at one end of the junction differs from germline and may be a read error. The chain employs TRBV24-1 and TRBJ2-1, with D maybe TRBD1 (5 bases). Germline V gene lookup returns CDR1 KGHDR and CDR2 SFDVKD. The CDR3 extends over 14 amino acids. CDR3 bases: TGTGCCACCGGGAACAGGAACTCCTACAGTGAGCAGTTCTTC. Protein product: CATGNRNSYSEQFF.

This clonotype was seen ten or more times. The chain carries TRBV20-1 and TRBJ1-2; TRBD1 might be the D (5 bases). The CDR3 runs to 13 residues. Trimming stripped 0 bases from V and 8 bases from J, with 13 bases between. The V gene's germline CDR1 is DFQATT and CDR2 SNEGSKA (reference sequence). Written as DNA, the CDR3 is TGCAGTGCTAGAGATCCAGGGAGCCTAGGCTACACCTTC. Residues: CSARDPGSLGYTF.

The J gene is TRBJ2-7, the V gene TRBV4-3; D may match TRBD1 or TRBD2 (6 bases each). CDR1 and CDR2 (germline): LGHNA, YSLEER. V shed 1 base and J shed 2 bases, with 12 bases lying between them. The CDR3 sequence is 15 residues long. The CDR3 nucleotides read TGCGCCAGCAGCCAAGGAGGCGGGACAACCTACGAGCAGTACTTC. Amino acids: CASSQGGGTTYEQYF.

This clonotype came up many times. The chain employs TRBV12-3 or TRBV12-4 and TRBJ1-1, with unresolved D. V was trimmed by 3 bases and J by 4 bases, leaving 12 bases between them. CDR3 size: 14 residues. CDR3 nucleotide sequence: TGTGCCAGCAGTTTTTTCAGGATGGCCACTGAAGCTTTCTTT. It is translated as CASSFFRMATEAFF.

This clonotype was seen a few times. CDR3 loop: CASSPAVGSGANVLTF. DNA for the CDR3: TGCGCCAGCAGTCCGGCGGTGGGTTCTGGGGCCAACGTCCTGACTTTC. The genes are TRBV10-2 and TRBJ2-6; no clear D. Germline CDR1 WSHSY, CDR2 SAAADI. This CDR3 region has 16 residues. Trimming took 5 bases from V and 1 from J, leaving 12 bases between them.

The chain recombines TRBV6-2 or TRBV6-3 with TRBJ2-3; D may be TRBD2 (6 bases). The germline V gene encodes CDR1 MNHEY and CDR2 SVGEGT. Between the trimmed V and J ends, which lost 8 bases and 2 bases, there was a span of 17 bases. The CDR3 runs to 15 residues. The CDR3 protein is CASYRPAGNTDTQYF. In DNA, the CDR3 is TGTGCCAGCTATAGGCCAGCGGGCAACACAGATACGCAGTATTTT.